This T cell receptor beta chain appears in the sequencing data of a study of Ad26.COV2.S vaccination and SARS-CoV-2 variants. Overall study context: Into the muscle, Ad26.COV2.S was dosed once or twice, 56 days apart.

The treatment is: roughly 18 received Ad26.COV2.S at low or high dose, single or two shots; several received placebo; per-sample allocation not given. Samples were taken on day 63 after the first vaccine or placebo injection. The assay was immunoSEQ multiplex PCR, and TCRdb's table has in-frame clones only and misses some. This table has over 400,000 clones, about 92% appearing once. General study results and limits: Spike-specific TCR breadth in vaccine recipients exceeded that seen in placebo recipients. After vaccination, reports described spike-specific CD8+ and CD4+ T cell responses as showing substantial breadth.

To note about this clone: Its specificity is unknown.

Unmatched junction bases numbered 7, after V lost 7 bases and J lost 2 bases. The germline CDR1 and CDR2 sequences are SGHRS and YFSETQ. The CDR3 runs to 14 residues. Material: peripheral blood, obtained in a trial of Ad26.COV2.S vaccine versus placebo. The chain joins TRBV5-1 to TRBJ2-5, with 8 nucleotides matching TRBD1. The sequence came from a person aged 18-65 years who received the Ad26.COV2.S COVID-19 vaccine or a placebo. The CDR3 is CASRTGISQETQYF. The CDR3 DNA is TGCGCCAGCCGGACAGGGATATCTCAAGAGACCCAGTACTTC.